The text below deals with one T cell receptor (beta chain). What it binds is unknown. Unique molecular identifiers tagged the TCR beta cDNA libraries. TCRdb reprocessed the PCR reads with MiXCR, giving one entry per CDR3 protein. The sample lists about 770,000 distinct CDR3 sequences; about 43% were seen once. The ends lost 4 bases at V and 2 bases at J; junction bases unmatched: 11. The germline gives CDR1 SGDLS, CDR2 YYNGEE. The CDR3 runs 16 residues. The data derive from a study of post-analysis software for immune sequencing data. Study findings and constraints: Compared with controls, patients had more of 4 or 5 TRBV segments, including TRBV5-6, TRBV5-1 and TRBV20-1.

The V gene is TRBV9, the J gene TRBJ2-5; 7 nucleotides agree with TRBD2. The receptor was isolated from a girl aged 10 to 17 with multiple sclerosis. The sequenced material came from blood. The CDR3 protein is CASSLGRASRQETQYF. The CDR3 bases are TGTGCCAGCAGCCTAGGGAGGGCTAGCAGACAAGAGACCCAGTACTTC.